The 27 T cell receptor beta chains below come from one sample, sequenced in a study of cytomegalovirus exposure and HLA in healthy donors. PCR used 60 Vbeta primers and 13 Jbeta primers. The data were produced by immunoSEQ multiplex PCR, yet TCRdb's version contains in-frame clones alone and is incomplete. The sample shows 40,000 to 50,000 clones, approximately 70% of them seen only once. Sequences were obtained from PBMCs. The receptors originated from a man aged 30 to 45 in good health and CMV-seronegative.

This clone was observed once. The chain uses TRBV11-2 and TRBJ1-4; a possible D gene is TRBD1 (5 bases). The V gene's germline CDR1 is SGHAT and CDR2 FQNNGV. The germline V and J ends were trimmed by 1 base and 2 bases, with 8 bases remaining between them. CDR3 size: 15 residues. DNA of the CDR3: TGTGCCAGCAGCTTAGCACGGGGGACTAATGAAAAACTGTTTTTT. Its translation is CASSLARGTNEKLFF.

V and J are TRBV28 and TRBJ1-1; 10 nucleotides align to TRBD1. The germline V gene has CDR1 MDHEN and CDR2 SYDVKM. CDR3 length equals 14 residues. Trimming cost V 6 bases and J 2 bases; bases outside gene matches: 3. For the CDR3, the DNA is TGTGCCAGCAGGGGACAGGGGACAAACACTGAAGCTTTCTTT. Residues: CASRGQGTNTEAFF.

This clone has more than one count but fewer than ten. This rearrangement joins TRBV5-1 to TRBJ2-3; 8 bases fit TRBD2. Per the germline V gene, CDR1 is SGHRS and CDR2 is YFSETQ. CDR3 length: 16 amino acids. J lost 3 bases, V lost 4 bases, and 10 bases had no gene match. CDR3 coding DNA: TGCGCCAGCAGCGCTGCTCCCACTAGCGGAACAGATACGCAGTATTTT. It translates to CASSAAPTSGTDTQYF.

This clone showed up just once. The chain uses TRBV5-1 and TRBJ2-7; 9 bases line up with TRBD1. V lost 5 bases and J lost 5; bases outside the gene matches: 5. CDR1 is SGHRS, CDR2 YFSETQ, per germline. The CDR3 loop spans 13 amino acids. The CDR3 protein is CASRGQGGHEQYF. The CDR3 DNA reads TGCGCCAGCAGGGGACAGGGAGGCCACGAGCAGTACTTC. Looking up the rest from reference TRBV5-1 and TRBJ2-7 gives the full variable domain: KAGVTQTPRYLIKTRGQQVTLSCSPISGHRSVSWYQQTPGQGLQFLFEYFSETQRNKGNFPGRFSGRQFSNSRSEMNVSTLELGDSALYLCASRGQGGHEQYFGPGTRLTVT.

V gene TRBV15 combines with J gene TRBJ2-3, with 8 bases identical to TRBD1. The trim removed 0 bases at V and 6 bases at J, leaving 11 bases unmatched. Per the germline V gene, CDR1 is LNHNV and CDR2 is YYDKDF (reference sequence). The CDR3 spans 17 residues. CDR3 DNA sequence: TGTGCCACCAGCAGAGAAAAAGGCAGGGGGCGTCTGGATACGCAGTATTTT. Amino acids: CATSREKGRGRLDTQYF.

The V gene is TRBV18, the J gene TRBJ1-5; D is ambiguous. The CDR3 sequence is 14 residues long. Trimming cost V 2 bases and J 0 bases, with 5 bases left between them. Germline CDR1 KGHSH, CDR2 LQKENI. CDR3: CASSPAGSNQPQHF. The CDR3 coding sequence is TGTGCCAGCTCACCAGCAGGTAGCAATCAGCCCCAGCATTTT.

The CDR3 sequence is CASSDSSLAGRETQYF. The CDR3 coding sequence is TGTGCCAGCAGTGACTCTTCACTAGCGGGTCGGGAGACCCAGTACTTC. This chain links TRBV6-4 with TRBJ2-5, with 9 bases that match TRBD2. Germline V gene lookup returns CDR1 MRHNA and CDR2 SNTAGT. CDR3 length: 16 residues. The V and J ends lost 0 bases and 5 bases, in that order; junction bases with no gene match: 7.

This chain joins TRBV7-9 and TRBJ2-1, with TRBD2 matching over 8 bases. Germline V gene lookup returns CDR1 SEHNR and CDR2 FQNEAQ (reference sequence). The CDR3 is made up of 16 amino acids. Unmatched junction bases numbered 6, after V lost 5 bases and J lost 0 bases. The CDR3 DNA is TGTGCCAGCAGCCCCGGGACTAGGCCCTCCTACAATGAGCAGTTCTTC. This sequence encodes CASSPGTRPSYNEQFF.

Points on this clone: At one of its ends the junction is not consistent with the germline gene, which may arise from a read error. CDR3 loop: CASSEGAVGGLAGYEQYF. Here the CDR3 DNA reads TGTGCCAGCAGCGAAGGGGCCGTTGGGGGACTAGCGGGATACGAGCAGTACTTC. V is TRBV6-1 and J is TRBJ2-7; 13 bases are a match to TRBD2. The V gene's germline CDR1 is MNHNS and CDR2 SASEGT. The CDR3 has 18 residues.

The chain combines TRBV6-5 with TRBJ2-3, with a tentative D call TRBD1 (6 bases). CDR3 size: 15 residues. The V end was cut by 6 bases, the J end by 0 bases, with 13 bases between. CDR1 and CDR2 (germline): MNHEY, SVGAGI. For the CDR3, the DNA is TGTGCCAGCAGAGAGACAGGCTCTAGCACAGATACGCAGTATTTT. It yields the protein CASRETGSSTDTQYF.

The chain has TRBV5-6 and TRBJ2-7, with D possibly matching TRBD2 (5 bases). This CDR3 is built from 14 residues. V was trimmed by 4 bases and J by 7 bases, leaving 18 bases between them. Per germline, CDR1 SGHDT and CDR2 YYEEEE. In DNA form, the CDR3 reads TGTGCCAGCAGCCGTTCTTTTCGGACTGAAGAGCAGTACTTC. As protein: CASSRSFRTEEQYF.

The V gene is TRBV19, the J gene TRBJ2-3; TRBD2 matches 7 bases. CDR1 is LNHDA, CDR2 SQIVND, per germline (reference sequence). The CDR3 has 13 amino acids. With V trimmed by 5 bases and J by 6 bases, 5 bases remained unmatched. CDR3 nucleotide sequence: TGTGCCAGTAGTGGGGGGGGTCGGGATACGCAGTATTTT. Its translation: CASSGGGRDTQYF.

This clone came up a few times. CDR3 loop: CASSWGQLAEAFF. The CDR3 DNA reads as TGTGCCAGCAGCTGGGGACAGCTAGCTGAAGCTTTCTTT. This chain joins TRBV5-4 and TRBJ1-1; 7 nucleotides match TRBD1. CDR1 SGHNT and CDR2 YYREEE come from the germline V gene (reference sequence). V lost 3 bases, J lost 6 bases, and 5 bases stayed unmatched. There are 13 residues in the CDR3.

The rearrangement uses TRBV5-1 and TRBJ2-7; 10 bases are a match to TRBD2. This CDR3 contains 13 residues. CDR1 and CDR2 (germline): SGHRS, YFSETQ. V shed 5 bases, J shed 6 bases, and the junction held 5 bases outside the gene matches. The DNA of the CDR3 is TGCGCCAGCAGGGGACTAGCGACTTCCGAGCAGTACTTC. The encoded protein is CASRGLATSEQYF.

J is TRBJ2-2 and V is TRBV6-5; 7 bases fit TRBD2. V was pared by 9 bases and J by 2 bases, with 6 bases of the junction left unmatched. The CDR3 loop spans 14 amino acids. CDR1 is MNHEY and CDR2 is SVGAGI in the germline V gene. This chain's CDR3 is CASQGLVNTGELFF. CDR3 bases: TGTGCCAGTCAAGGACTAGTAAACACCGGGGAGCTGTTTTTT.

The chain employs TRBV5-1 and TRBJ2-1; D is perhaps TRBD2 (6 bases). Trimming stripped 4 bases from V and 6 bases from J, with 14 bases between. The CDR3 covers 14 residues. Germline V CDR1 and CDR2: SGHRS, YFSETQ. The CDR3 DNA is TGCGCCAGCAGCAACACTAGCCAGCGCAATGAGCAGTTCTTC. It yields the protein CASSNTSQRNEQFF.

This clone was seen only once. The rearrangement links TRBV15 to TRBJ2-1, with 12 bases lining up with TRBD2. Looked up from germline, CDR1 is LNHNV and CDR2 is YYDKDF (reference sequence). CDR3 length: 14 residues. The V segment lost 0 bases and the J segment 13 bases; nucleotides outside the gene matches: 4. Here the CDR3 reads CATSRDPSGREQFF. CDR3 DNA sequence: TGTGCCACCAGCAGAGATCCTAGCGGGAGGGAACAGTTCTTC.

This sequence joins TRBV25-1 and TRBJ2-1; 7 nucleotides match TRBD2. V lost 5 bases to trimming and J lost 8 bases; unmatched junction nucleotides: 9. CDR1 and CDR2 from the germline V gene are MGHDK and SYGVNS. This CDR3 is 14 amino acids long. Here the CDR3 DNA reads TGTGCCAGCAGTAGCGGGATAGCGTTGGATGAGCAGTTCTTC. Translated: CASSSGIALDEQFF.

This clone was counted a single time. This sequence joins TRBV20-1 and TRBJ2-3; D not resolved. CDR1 and CDR2 from the germline V gene are DFQATT and SNEGSKA (reference sequence). This CDR3 is built from 11 residues. Trimming removed 3 bases from V and 2 bases from J, with 3 bases in between. The CDR3 region has the DNA TGCAGTGCTAGCCACACAGATACGCAGTATTTT. It codes for CSASHTDTQYF.

The chain combines TRBV10-1 with TRBJ1-5; weak D call: TRBD1 (5 bases). Germline V lookup: CDR1 WNHNN, CDR2 SYGVQD (reference sequence). CDR3 length equals 12 residues. With 6 bases removed from V and 4 bases from J, the gap between germline ends came to 7 bases. CDR3 residues: CASRTVNQPQHF. CDR3 bases: TGCGCCAGCAGGACAGTGAATCAGCCCCAGCATTTT.

This chain links TRBV18 with TRBJ2-3; 7 bases are shared with TRBD2. With V trimmed by 1 base and J by 2 bases, 21 bases remained unmatched. The CDR3 is 21 amino acids. The germline gives CDR1 KGHSH, CDR2 LQKENI. The CDR3 loop is CASSPLTFPGLTSLFTDTQYF. The DNA of the CDR3 is TGTGCCAGCTCACCACTTACCTTTCCGGGACTAACTAGTTTATTCACAGATACGCAGTATTTT.

This clone was picked up a small number of times. This sequence joins TRBV30 and TRBJ2-2, with 7 bases identical to TRBD2. The CDR3 covers 14 residues. J lost 6 bases, V lost 3 bases, and 7 bases had no gene match. Per germline, CDR1 GTSNPN and CDR2 SVGIG (reference sequence). The CDR3 region is CAWRWGRAPGELFF. The DNA of the CDR3 is TGTGCCTGGAGGTGGGGGAGGGCCCCCGGGGAGCTGTTTTTT. Complete variable domain (other parts from reference TRBV30 and TRBJ2-2): SQTIHQWPATLVQPVGSPLSLECTVEGTSNPNLYWYRQAAGRGLQLLFYSVGIGQISSEVPQNLSASRPQDRQFILSSKKLLLSDSGFYLCAWRWGRAPGELFFGEGSRLTVL.

V is TRBV5-1 and J is TRBJ2-5; D possibly corresponds to TRBD1 (6 bases). The CDR3 runs to 16 residues. The V and J ends lost 0 bases and 5 bases respectively, with 17 bases between them. In germline, CDR1 is SGHRS, CDR2 YFSETQ. In DNA, the CDR3 is TGCGCCAGCAGCTTGGCCTTTGGGGGCGCAGGGGAGACCCAGTACTTC. Its translation is CASSLAFGGAGETQYF.

For this clone: Here the CDR3 omits its conserved ending phenylalanine or tryptophan, so a read error is the likely source. The CDR3: CASSQESGQINQPQHV. The CDR3 nucleotides are TGCGCCAGCAGCCAAGAGTCAGGACAGATAAATCAGCCCCAGCATGTT. The gene calls are TRBV4-1 and TRBJ1-5, with D tentatively TRBD1 (6 bases). Germline V gives CDR1 MGHRA, CDR2 YSYEKL. The CDR3 runs 16 residues. V lost 0 bases, J lost 4 bases, and 13 bases lay in between.

This clone came up a few times. The chain carries TRBV6-5 and TRBJ2-2, with TRBD2 matching over 7 bases. The CDR3 extends over 15 amino acids. Germline values: CDR1 MNHEY, CDR2 SVGAGI. The V and J ends lost 6 bases and 6 bases, in that order; junction bases with no gene match: 10. The chain's CDR3 is CASSLTGTIAGELFF. In DNA form, the CDR3 reads TGTGCCAGCAGCCTAACCGGGACTATTGCCGGGGAGCTGTTTTTT.

The chain combines TRBV6-6 with TRBJ2-7; D perhaps matches TRBD2 (6 bases). Germline assignment: CDR1 MNHNY and CDR2 SVGAGI (reference sequence). There are 15 residues in the CDR3. The V end was cut by 6 bases, the J end by 5 bases, with 20 bases between. Written as DNA, the CDR3 is TGTGCCAGCAGCTACACCAGACTAGTCGGAGACGAGCAGTACTTC. Its protein product is CASSYTRLVGDEQYF.

This chain joins TRBV19 and TRBJ1-5, with D hard to call. V shed 2 bases and J shed 7 bases, with 9 bases lying between them. Germline V gives CDR1 LNHDA, CDR2 SQIVND (reference sequence). The CDR3 is 13 amino acids. The CDR3 sequence: CASSIMTGQPQHF. CDR3 sequence (DNA): TGTGCCAGTAGTATAATGACGGGGCAGCCCCAGCATTTT.